The next 10 T cell receptor beta chains were all read from a single sample in a study of response to subunit inactivated influenza vaccine. TCRdb reprocessed the RT-PCR reads with MiXCR, giving one entry per CDR3 protein. The sample yields approximately 490,000 distinct CDR3 sequences, around 7.9% seen once. The sequencing here drew on PBMCs from blood, taken roughly 24 months after vaccination. These receptors were taken from a man between 50 and 75 years old who received an inactivated influenza vaccine.

There are a few counts of this clonotype. The V call is TRBV2, the J call TRBJ1-5, with TRBD1 matching over 10 bases. The CDR3 covers 15 residues. The J segment lost 2 bases and the V segment lost 4 bases, leaving 2 bases of the junction unmatched. Germline CDR1 reads SNHLY; CDR2 reads FYNNEI. This chain's CDR3 is CASSGDRGGNQPQHF. Written as DNA, the CDR3 is TGTGCCAGCAGTGGGGACAGGGGTGGCAATCAGCCCCAGCATTTT.

This clonotype has only a few counts. The chain uses TRBV5-1 and TRBJ2-1; 11 nucleotides line up with TRBD1. J was trimmed by 0 bases and V by 5 bases; bases with no gene match: 10. The CDR3 covers 18 residues. CDR1 SGHRS and CDR2 YFSETQ come from the germline V gene. The CDR3 region has the DNA TGCGCCAGCAGTTCACGGACAGGGGGCTTGAGCTCCTACAATGAGCAGTTCTTC. This sequence encodes CASSSRTGGLSSYNEQFF.

The chain combines TRBV20-1 with TRBJ1-4; 9 nucleotides align to TRBD1. In germline, CDR1 is DFQATT, CDR2 SNEGSKA (reference sequence). The CDR3 extends over 16 amino acids. The V gene end was trimmed by 0 bases and the J gene end by 6 bases; junction bases not matched to a gene: 8. The CDR3 bases are TGCAGTGCTAGAGAAGGGACAGGGAGGATGTATGAAAAACTGTTTTTT. Translated, it gives CSAREGTGRMYEKLFF.

The chain combines TRBV6-5 with TRBJ1-1; the D is unclear. Per germline, CDR1 MNHEY and CDR2 SVGAGI. The V end lost 0 bases, the J end lost 11 bases, and 10 bases lay between the germline ends. The CDR3 runs to 12 residues. The CDR3 spells CASSYSSGRAFF. In nucleotides, the CDR3 is TGTGCCAGCAGTTACTCGTCGGGGAGGGCTTTCTTT.

This clonotype was counted between two and nine times. The chain combines TRBV14 with TRBJ2-7, with D uncertain. V was cut by 1 base and J by 3 bases, with 7 bases left in between. The germline gives CDR1 SGHDN, CDR2 FVKESK. The CDR3 runs to 13 residues. CDR3 region: CASSQGTFYEQYF. The DNA of the CDR3 is TGTGCCAGCAGCCAAGGAACATTCTACGAGCAGTACTTC.

The chain combines TRBV20-1 with TRBJ2-1, with 14 bases that match TRBD2. Germline V gene sequence: CDR1 DFQATT, CDR2 SNEGSKA (reference sequence). V lost 1 base, J lost 11 bases, and 1 base stayed unmatched. There are 13 residues in the CDR3. CDR3 sequence reads: CSARGLAGGQQFF. In nucleotides, the CDR3 is TGCAGTGCTAGAGGACTAGCGGGGGGGCAGCAGTTCTTC.

This clonotype was detected a few times. The junction shows a germline mismatch at one end, possibly a read error. V is TRBV20-1 and J is TRBJ1-1; a possible D gene is TRBD1 (5 bases). The germline V gene encodes CDR1 DFQATT and CDR2 SNEGSKA (reference sequence). The CDR3 extends over 16 amino acids. CDR3: CCAREGGGGFNTEAFF. The CDR3 bases are TGCTGTGCTAGAGAGGGTGGGGGGGGTTTTAACACTGAAGCTTTCTTT.

The genes are TRBV5-1 and TRBJ2-1; 12 bases align to TRBD2. After removal of 0 bases from V and 9 bases from J, the junction contained 4 bases not matched to a gene. The CDR3 sequence is 15 residues long. Germline CDR1 and CDR2: SGHRS and YFSETQ. The CDR3 loop is CASSLDTSGGREQFF. The CDR3, as DNA: TGCGCCAGCAGCTTGGATACTAGCGGGGGGCGTGAGCAGTTCTTC.

A few counts support this clonotype. The V call is TRBV3-1, the J call TRBJ2-3; D ambiguous. The length of the CDR3 is 15 residues. V was clipped by 1 base and J by 5 bases, with 13 bases between them. In germline, CDR1 is LGHDT, CDR2 YNNKEL (reference sequence). The CDR3 sequence: CASSQGPPMGDTQYF. The CDR3 nucleotides are TGTGCCAGCAGCCAAGGACCCCCCATGGGAGATACGCAGTATTTT.

This clonotype was seen more than once but under ten times. The J gene is TRBJ2-2, the V gene TRBV4-2; TRBD2 might be the D (6 bases). Trimming left V 4 bases short and J 6 bases short, with 21 bases between. CDR1 and CDR2 (germline): LGHNA, YNFKEQ. The CDR3 is 17 amino acids. CDR3 in DNA: TGTGCCAGCAGCCCTCGGGAAGGAGGGATAATCTCCGGGGAGCTGTTTTTT. Protein sequence: CASSPREGGIISGELFF.